The 17 T cell receptor beta chains listed next were all sequenced from one sample in a study of technical replicates of blood from several donors. The table came from immunoSEQ multiplex PCR; TCRdb's copy has only in-frame clones and leaves some out. The data hold roughly 52,000 clones, with over 90% observed a single time. The sample consisted of PBMCs. The source of these receptors is a human donor in good health. Some clones in this sample may be carry-over from other donors' samples.

The rearrangement joins TRBV7-3 to TRBJ2-2; 7 positions match TRBD2. This CDR3 region has 15 residues. The V segment lost 4 bases and the J segment 4 bases; nucleotides outside the gene matches: 6. Germline V gives CDR1 SGHTA, CDR2 FQGTGA. The CDR3 DNA sequence: TGTGCCAGCAGCTGGTCCCCGGGGGGCACCGGGGAGCTGTTTTTT. Protein sequence: CASSWSPGGTGELFF.

The chain uses TRBV30 and TRBJ2-7; 7 bases are shared with TRBD2. There are 18 residues in the CDR3. In germline, CDR1 is GTSNPN, CDR2 SVGIG (reference sequence). V was clipped by 4 bases and J by 6 bases; unmatched bases: 24. CDR3 nucleotide sequence: TGTGCCTGGACTGGGGAGGGCGGCGGGAGAGGATCGACGGTCGAGCAGTACTTC. It encodes CAWTGEGGGRGSTVEQYF.

The rearrangement uses TRBV15 and TRBJ2-7; no definite D call. The germline V gene has CDR1 LNHNV and CDR2 YYDKDF (reference sequence). CDR3 size: 11 residues. V gave up 9 bases and J gave up 6 bases, with 12 bases separating them. The CDR3 coding sequence is TGTGCCACTTCTTCGGTCGGCGAGCAGTACTTC. Its translation is CATSSVGEQYF.

The chain carries TRBV7-2 and TRBJ1-2; TRBD1 matches at 7 bases. Germline trimming cut 5 bases from V and 8 bases from J; bases unmatched to any gene: 8. This CDR3 is built from 13 residues. Germline assignment: CDR1 SGHTA and CDR2 FQGNSA. This CDR3 reads CASSPGQARGYTF. The CDR3 nucleotides read TGTGCCAGCAGCCCAGGACAGGCCCGGGGCTACACCTTC.

The chain uses TRBV2 and TRBJ1-2; 7 bases fit TRBD1. CDR3 length: 13 residues. Germline CDR1 is SNHLY and CDR2 is FYNNEI. After removal of 3 bases from V and 5 bases from J, the junction contained 3 bases not matched to a gene. CDR3 region: CASSDGQAYGYTF. Here the CDR3 DNA reads TGTGCCAGCAGTGATGGACAGGCATATGGCTACACCTTC. Variable domain in full (rest from reference TRBV2 and TRBJ1-2): EPEVTQTPSHQVTQMGQEVILRCVPISNHLYFYWYRQILGQKVEFLVSFYNNEISEKSEIFDDQFSVERPDGSNFTLKIRSTKLEDSAMYFCASSDGQAYGYTFGSGTRLTVV.

The rearrangement uses TRBV6-5 and TRBJ2-7, with 11 bases matching TRBD2. In germline, CDR1 is MNHEY, CDR2 SVGAGI. With V trimmed by 4 bases and J by 3 bases, 5 bases remained unmatched. CDR3 length: 15 residues. CDR3 bases: TGTGCCAGCAGTTCCCTAGCGGGGGGAGACTACGAGCAGTACTTC. This codes for CASSSLAGGDYEQYF.

This chain joins TRBV29-1 and TRBJ2-7; D may be TRBD1 (5 bases). CDR1 is SQVTM and CDR2 is ANQGSEA in the germline V gene. The length of the CDR3 is 15 residues. The V end lost 6 bases, the J end lost 3 bases, and 21 bases lay between the germline ends. The DNA for the CDR3 is TGCAGCGTAGGCAAGGGGAAAAAAAGGGTCTACGAGCAGTACTTC. This encodes CSVGKGKKRVYEQYF.

The chain combines TRBV5-1 with TRBJ2-1; D is perhaps TRBD2 (5 bases). Germline V gene data show CDR1 as SGHRS and CDR2 as YFSETQ. V was clipped by 4 bases and J by 9 bases, with 11 bases between them. CDR3 length: 12 amino acids. CDR3 coding DNA: TGCGCCAGCAGCCCGGCCCGGGGTGAGCAGTTCTTC. This translates into CASSPARGEQFF.

This rearrangement joins TRBV4-2 to TRBJ2-3; 7 bases are shared with TRBD2. Germline loops: CDR1 LGHNA, CDR2 YNFKEQ. Trimming cost V 0 bases and J 2 bases; bases outside gene matches: 11. This CDR3 spans 18 amino acids. The chain's CDR3 is CASSQEVTIAGYTDTQYF. In DNA, the CDR3 is TGTGCCAGCAGCCAAGAGGTGACGATAGCGGGCTACACAGATACGCAGTATTTT.

V usage is TRBV6-5 and J usage is TRBJ1-4, with TRBD1 as a possible D gene (5 bases). The CDR3 covers 14 residues. Trimming shortened V by 2 bases and J by 2 bases, and 6 bases separated the two germline ends. Per germline, CDR1 MNHEY and CDR2 SVGAGI. The CDR3 sequence is CASSYGGTNEKLFF. The CDR3 DNA reads as TGTGCCAGCAGTTACGGGGGGACTAATGAAAAACTGTTTTTT.

This chain connects TRBV5-1 to TRBJ1-1, with 12 bases matching TRBD1. This CDR3 contains 16 residues. Losses at the gene ends were 3 bases for V and 5 bases for J; bases not matched to a gene: 8. Germline V CDR1 and CDR2: SGHRS, YFSETQ. This CDR3 reads CASSSPGQGAGTEAFF. As DNA, the CDR3 is TGCGCCAGCAGCTCTCCGGGACAGGGGGCGGGGACTGAAGCTTTCTTT.

The rearrangement links TRBV6-4 to TRBJ2-1; 7 bases match TRBD1. Germline trimming cut 4 bases from V and 6 bases from J; bases unmatched to any gene: 3. This CDR3 is 13 amino acids long. Germline V lookup: CDR1 MRHNA, CDR2 SNTAGT. The CDR3 here is CASSVTGVNEQFF. As DNA, the CDR3 is TGTGCCAGCAGTGTAACAGGGGTCAATGAGCAGTTCTTC.

The chain employs TRBV7-9 and TRBJ1-2, with 8 positions matching TRBD1. V trimming: 5 bases; J trimming: 8 bases; junction bases outside the gene matches: 13. Germline V CDR1 and CDR2: SEHNR, FQNEAQ (reference sequence). This CDR3 has 15 amino acids. The CDR3 coding sequence is TGTGCCAGCAGCCCCCCGATCGGACAGGGCTCCGGCTACACCTTC. Residues: CASSPPIGQGSGYTF.

This clone was picked up a small number of times. This sequence joins TRBV4-3 and TRBJ1-5; D is unresolved. The V end lost 0 bases, the J end lost 5 bases, and 8 bases lay between the germline ends. CDR1 and CDR2 from the germline V gene are LGHNA and YSLEER. The CDR3 spans 14 residues. CDR3 in amino acids: CASSQDRQDQPQHF. The CDR3 DNA sequence: TGCGCCAGCAGCCAAGATCGTCAGGATCAGCCCCAGCATTTT.

The chain recombines TRBV5-1 with TRBJ2-7; 10 bases line up with TRBD2. Germline V CDR1 and CDR2: SGHRS, YFSETQ. The trim removed 7 bases at V and 3 bases at J, leaving 10 bases unmatched. The CDR3 loop spans 15 amino acids. The CDR3 DNA reads TGCGCCAGCGGATCAGCGGGAGGGTCCCGCTACGAGCAGTACTTC. Translated, it gives CASGSAGGSRYEQYF.

CDR3 loop: CASSPRPEMNTEAFF. The CDR3 DNA sequence: TGTGCCAGCAGCCCCCGCCCGGAGATGAACACTGAAGCTTTCTTT. This chain joins TRBV7-8 and TRBJ1-1, with no clear D. Germline V lookup: CDR1 SGHVS, CDR2 FQNEAQ. The CDR3 has 15 amino acids. V gave up 5 bases and J gave up 0 bases, with 13 bases separating them.

The chain employs TRBV25-1 and TRBJ2-1, with TRBD2 matching over 7 bases. CDR3 length equals 14 residues. The germline V gene encodes CDR1 MGHDK and CDR2 SYGVNS. Losses at the gene ends were 2 bases for V and 3 bases for J; bases not matched to a gene: 1. This CDR3 reads CASSESGDYNEQFF. For the CDR3, the DNA is TGTGCCAGCAGTGAAAGCGGGGACTACAATGAGCAGTTCTTC.